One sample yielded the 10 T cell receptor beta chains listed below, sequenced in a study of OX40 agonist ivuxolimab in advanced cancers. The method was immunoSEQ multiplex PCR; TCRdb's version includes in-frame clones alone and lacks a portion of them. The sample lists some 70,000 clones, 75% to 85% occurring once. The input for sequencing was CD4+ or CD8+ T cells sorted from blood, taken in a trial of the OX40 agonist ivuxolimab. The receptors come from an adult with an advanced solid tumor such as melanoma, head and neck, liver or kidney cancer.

This CDR3 reads CASSVGMNTEAFF. CDR3 DNA: TGTGCCAGCAGCGTAGGAATGAACACTGAAGCTTTCTTT. The chain employs TRBV9 and TRBJ1-1; D remains ambiguous. Per germline, CDR1 SGDLS and CDR2 YYNGEE. There are 13 residues in the CDR3. Trimming stripped 0 bases from V and 0 bases from J, with 3 bases between.

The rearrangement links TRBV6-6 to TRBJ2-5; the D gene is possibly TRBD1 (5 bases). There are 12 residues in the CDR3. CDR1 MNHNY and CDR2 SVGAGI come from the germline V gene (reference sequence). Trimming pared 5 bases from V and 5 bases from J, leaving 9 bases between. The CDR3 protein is CASSRGYETQYF. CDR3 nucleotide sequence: TGTGCCAGCAGTAGGGGTTACGAGACCCAGTACTTC.

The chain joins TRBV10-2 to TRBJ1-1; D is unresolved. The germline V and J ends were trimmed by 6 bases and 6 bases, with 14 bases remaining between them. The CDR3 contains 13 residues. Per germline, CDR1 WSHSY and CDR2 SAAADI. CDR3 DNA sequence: TGCGCCAGCAGACAACTTTCGGCCGCTGAAGCTTTCTTT. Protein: CASRQLSAAEAFF.

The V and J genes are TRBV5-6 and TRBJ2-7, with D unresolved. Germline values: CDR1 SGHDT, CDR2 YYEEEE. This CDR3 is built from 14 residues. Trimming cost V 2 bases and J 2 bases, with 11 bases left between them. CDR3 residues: CASSFRDGTYEQYF. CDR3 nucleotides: TGTGCCAGCAGCTTTCGTGACGGAACCTACGAGCAGTACTTC.

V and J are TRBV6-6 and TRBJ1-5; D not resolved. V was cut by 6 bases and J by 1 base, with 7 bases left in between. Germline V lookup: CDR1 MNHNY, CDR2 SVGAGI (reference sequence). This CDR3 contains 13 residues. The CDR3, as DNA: TGTGCCAGCAGCCCCGAGAGCAATCAGCCCCAGCATTTT. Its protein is CASSPESNQPQHF.

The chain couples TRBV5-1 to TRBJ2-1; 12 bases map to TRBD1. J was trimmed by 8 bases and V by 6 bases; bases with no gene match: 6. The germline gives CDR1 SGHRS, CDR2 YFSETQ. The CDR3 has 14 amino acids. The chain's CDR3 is CASNRDRGPDEQFF. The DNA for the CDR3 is TGCGCCAGCAACCGGGACAGGGGGCCGGATGAGCAGTTCTTC.

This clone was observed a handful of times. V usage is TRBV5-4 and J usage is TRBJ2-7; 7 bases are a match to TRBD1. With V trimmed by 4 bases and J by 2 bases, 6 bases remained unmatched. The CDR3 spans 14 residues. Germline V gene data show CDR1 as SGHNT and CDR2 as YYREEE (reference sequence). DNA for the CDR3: TGTGCCAGCAGCCTGACAGGGCCGACCTACGAGCAGTACTTC. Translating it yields CASSLTGPTYEQYF.

CDR3 sequence (DNA): TGTGCCAGCTCACTCGACGGCTCGAACACTGAAGCTTTCTTT. Encoded protein: CASSLDGSNTEAFF. The rearrangement joins TRBV18 to TRBJ1-1; D is unresolved. With 4 bases removed from V and 1 base from J, the gap between germline ends came to 10 bases. The germline CDR1 and CDR2 sequences are KGHSH and LQKENI. The CDR3 loop spans 14 amino acids.

The CDR3 bases are TGTGCCATCAGTGATCCTAGTCCGGGGCCTGACACAGATACGCAGTATTTT. It encodes CAISDPSPGPDTDTQYF. This chain connects TRBV10-3 to TRBJ2-3; D could derive from TRBD1 or TRBD2 (5 bases each). CDR3 length equals 17 residues. The V end lost 3 bases, the J end lost 2 bases, and 18 bases lay between the germline ends. The germline CDR1 and CDR2 sequences are ENHRY and SYGVKD.

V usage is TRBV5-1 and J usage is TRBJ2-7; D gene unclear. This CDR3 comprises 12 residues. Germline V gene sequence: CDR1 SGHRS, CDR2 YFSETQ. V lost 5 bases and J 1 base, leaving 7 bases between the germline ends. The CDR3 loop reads CASRSESYEQYF. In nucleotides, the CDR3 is TGCGCCAGCAGGTCGGAATCCTACGAGCAGTACTTC.